A single sample is the source of the 2 T cell receptor beta chains below, sequenced in a study of neurological immune-mediated disorders. TCRdb reprocessed the 5' RACE reads via MiXCR and lists one record per CDR3 protein. The table records about 21,000 distinct CDR3 sequences, about 6% of them present only once. Material: CD8+ T cells from blood. The receptors were sampled from a man between 18 and 29 years old in good health.

The table lists this clonotype with many counts. The rearrangement joins TRBV2 to TRBJ1-5; perhaps TRBD1 as D (5 bases). CDR1 is SNHLY and CDR2 is FYNNEI in the germline V gene. This CDR3 has 16 amino acids. Trimming removed 2 bases from V and 7 bases from J, with 18 bases in between. The CDR3 DNA sequence: TGTGCCAGCAGTGAATTTCCGGGGGATCTAAGGCAGCCCCAGCATTTT. Protein: CASSEFPGDLRQPQHF.

In this sample, this clonotype turned up many times. CDR3 nucleotide sequence: TGTGCCAGCCGACCATTATCGGACACTGAAGCTTTCTTT. It yields the protein CASRPLSDTEAFF. The rearrangement uses TRBV5-4 and TRBJ1-1; D gene uncertain. V was pared by 7 bases and J by 3 bases, with 13 bases between. Per germline, CDR1 SGHNT and CDR2 YYREEE (reference sequence). The CDR3 runs to 13 residues.